The 9 T cell receptor beta chains given below trace back to one sample, sequenced in a study of T cells in Graves' hyperthyroidism and ophthalmopathy. RNA transcripts gave rise to amplified TCR beta CDR3 regions. Initially, a first-round RT-PCR of the TCR CDR3 employed the HTBI primer set. Each CDR3 protein gets one entry after TCRdb re-called the multiplex PCR reads with MiXCR. The sample lists approximately 220,000 distinct CDR3 sequences, approximately 20% occurring once. Input material: blood. These receptor sequences come from a man aged 40-49 years with Graves' hyperthyroidism.

This clonotype turned up a few times. Since a much larger clone is just one base distant, this may be a read error. It is likely a read error, because the conserved phenylalanine at the end of the CDR3 is missing. The chain has TRBV7-8 and TRBJ1-5, with TRBD1 identical over 8 bases. J lost 3 bases, V lost 5 bases, and 9 bases had no gene match. In germline, CDR1 is SGHVS, CDR2 FQNEAQ. This CDR3 is built from 16 residues. This chain's CDR3 is CASSTLGTGLNQPQHL. The CDR3 region has the DNA TGTGCCAGCAGCACACTAGGGACAGGCCTCAATCAGCCCCAGCATCTT.

This clonotype was picked up many times. The gene calls are TRBV6-2 or TRBV6-3 and TRBJ2-2, with TRBD2 matching over 8 bases. The CDR3 is 15 residues long. Germline CDR1 and CDR2: MNHEY and SVGEGT. The V gene end was trimmed by 8 bases and the J gene end by 4 bases; junction bases not matched to a gene: 9. The CDR3 nucleotides read TGTGCCAGCGAACGGGGGGGCCTGACCACCGGGGAGCTGTTTTTT. It encodes CASERGGLTTGELFF.

This clonotype was found many times. The genes are TRBV9 and TRBJ1-5; maybe TRBD1 (6 bases). The CDR3 runs 14 residues. Germline CDR1 reads SGDLS; CDR2 reads YYNGEE. V lost 3 bases, J lost 3 bases, and 10 bases lay in between. CDR3 coding DNA: TGTGCCAGCAGCGGCACAGGGTACAATCAGCCCCAGCATTTT. It encodes CASSGTGYNQPQHF.

This clonotype was recorded many times. J is TRBJ2-7 and V is TRBV28; TRBD1 aligns across 8 bases. The CDR3 is 15 amino acids. Germline CDR1 and CDR2: MDHEN and SYDVKM. The V gene end was trimmed by 5 bases and the J gene end by 2 bases; junction bases not matched to a gene: 8. This CDR3 is CASSVGTGPPYEQYF. For the CDR3, the DNA is TGTGCCAGCAGTGTCGGGACAGGACCTCCCTACGAGCAGTACTTC.

The chain links TRBV7-8 to TRBJ2-7; D gene ambiguous. The CDR3 consists of 12 residues. V was trimmed by 1 base and J by 7 bases, leaving 8 bases between them. Per the germline V gene, CDR1 is SGHVS and CDR2 is FQNEAQ. DNA of the CDR3: TGTGCCAGCAGCTTAGGGTCGTTTGAGCAGTACTTC. It yields the protein CASSLGSFEQYF. Complete variable domain (other parts from reference TRBV7-8 and TRBJ2-7): GAGVSQSPRYKVAKRGQDVALRCDPISGHVSLFWYQQALGQGPEFLTYFQNEAQLDKSGLPSDRFFAERPEGSVSTLKIQRTQQEDSAVYLCASSLGSFEQYFGPGTRLTVT.

The chain carries TRBV4-2 and TRBJ1-4; D is ambiguous. Trimming pared 7 bases from V and 0 bases from J, leaving 12 bases between. The V gene's germline CDR1 is LGHNA and CDR2 YNFKEQ. The CDR3 is 15 amino acids. In nucleotides, the CDR3 is TGTGCCAGCACCCATGGGGATACAACTAATGAAAAACTGTTTTTT. Protein product: CASTHGDTTNEKLFF.

On this clonotype: This sequence may be a read error, since a much larger clone differs from it by one base. This chain joins TRBV5-4 and TRBJ2-1, with D perhaps given as TRBD1 or TRBD2 (5 bases each). The germline V gene encodes CDR1 SGHNT and CDR2 YYREEE (reference sequence). The CDR3 has 10 residues. For the CDR3, the DNA is TGTGCCAGCAGCAGCAGGGAGCAGTCCTTC. Translation gives CASSSREQSF.

This clonotype was counted only a few times. CDR3 loop: CASSPAGARRDTEAFF. CDR3 bases: TGCGCCAGCAGCCCCGCAGGGGCGCGGAGAGACACTGAAGCTTTCTTT. The J gene is TRBJ1-1, the V gene TRBV5-1; maybe TRBD1 (6 bases). CDR1 is SGHRS and CDR2 is YFSETQ in the germline V gene. CDR3 size: 16 residues. With 4 bases removed from V and 3 bases from J, the gap between germline ends came to 19 bases.

Ten or more counts support this clonotype. The chain joins TRBV11-2 to TRBJ2-3; 8 nucleotides agree with TRBD2. V shed 5 bases, J shed 5 bases, and the junction held 9 bases outside the gene matches. Germline loops: CDR1 SGHAT, CDR2 FQNNGV. There are 15 residues in the CDR3. The CDR3 protein is CASSEPRGLGDTQYF. The DNA for the CDR3 is TGTGCCAGCAGCGAGCCTCGGGGACTAGGAGATACGCAGTATTTT.